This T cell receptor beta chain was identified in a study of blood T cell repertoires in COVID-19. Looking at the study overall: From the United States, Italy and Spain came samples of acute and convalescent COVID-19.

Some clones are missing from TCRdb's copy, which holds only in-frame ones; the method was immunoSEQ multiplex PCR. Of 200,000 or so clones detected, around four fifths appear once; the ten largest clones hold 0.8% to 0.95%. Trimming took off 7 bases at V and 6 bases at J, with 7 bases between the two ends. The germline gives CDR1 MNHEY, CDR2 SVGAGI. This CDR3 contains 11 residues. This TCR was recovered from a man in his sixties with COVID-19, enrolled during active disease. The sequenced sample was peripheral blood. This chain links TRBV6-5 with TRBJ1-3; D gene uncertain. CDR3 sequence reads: CASKTTNTIYF. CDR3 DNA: TGTGCCAGCAAAACTACAAACACCATATATTTT.